This T cell receptor beta chain appears in the sequencing data of a study of OX40 agonist ivuxolimab in advanced cancers. Whole-study context: Participants averaged 60 years of age (range about 23 to 79) and were 75% to 90% male.

Germline V gene lookup returns CDR1 SGHDN and CDR2 FVKESK. The length of the CDR3 is 16 residues. V dropped 1 base and J dropped 2 bases, with 11 bases sitting between them. Patients were excluded for autoimmune disease history or systemic immunosuppression. As to this clone: Its antigen remains unidentified.

Notes on the study in general: The study did not work out the antigen specificity of the expanded peripheral T cells.

Sequencing used immunoSEQ multiplex PCR; TCRdb keeps in-frame clones, though not all of them. The sample carries tens of thousands of clones, roughly 90% recorded once. The origin of this receptor is an adult with an advanced solid tumor such as melanoma, head and neck, liver or kidney cancer. The V and J genes are TRBV14 and TRBJ2-2; the D gene is possibly TRBD2 (6 bases). Sequenced here: CD4+ or CD8+ T cells sorted from blood, sampled in a trial of the OX40 agonist ivuxolimab. CDR3 coding DNA: TGTGCCAGCAGCCAAGCTCGGGGGACCAACACCGGGGAGCTGTTTTTT. It codes for CASSQARGTNTGELFF.